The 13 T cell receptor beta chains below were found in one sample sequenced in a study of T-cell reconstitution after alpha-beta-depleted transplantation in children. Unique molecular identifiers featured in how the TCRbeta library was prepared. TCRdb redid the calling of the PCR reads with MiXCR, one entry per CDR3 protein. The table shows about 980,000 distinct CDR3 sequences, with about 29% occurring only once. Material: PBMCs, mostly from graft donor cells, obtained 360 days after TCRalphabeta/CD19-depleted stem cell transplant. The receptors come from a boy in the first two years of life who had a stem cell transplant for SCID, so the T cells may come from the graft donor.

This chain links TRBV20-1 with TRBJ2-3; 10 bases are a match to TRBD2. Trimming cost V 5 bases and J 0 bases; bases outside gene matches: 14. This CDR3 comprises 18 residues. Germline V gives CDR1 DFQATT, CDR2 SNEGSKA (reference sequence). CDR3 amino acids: CSARGGVAGGLSTDTQYF. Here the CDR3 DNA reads TGCAGTGCTCGTGGAGGGGTAGCGGGGGGCCTTAGCACAGATACGCAGTATTTT.

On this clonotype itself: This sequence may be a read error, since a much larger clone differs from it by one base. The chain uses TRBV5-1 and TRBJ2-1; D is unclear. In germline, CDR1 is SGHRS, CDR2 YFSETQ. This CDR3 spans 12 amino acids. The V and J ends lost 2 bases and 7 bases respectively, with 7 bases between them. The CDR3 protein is CASSFVFNEQFF. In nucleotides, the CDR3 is TGCGCCAGCAGCTTTGTCTTTAATGAGCAGTTCTTC.

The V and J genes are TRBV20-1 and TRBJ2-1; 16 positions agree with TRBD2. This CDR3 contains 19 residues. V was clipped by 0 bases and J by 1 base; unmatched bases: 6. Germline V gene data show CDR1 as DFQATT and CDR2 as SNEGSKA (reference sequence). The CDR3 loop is CSARDEGLAGGLSYNEQFF. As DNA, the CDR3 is TGCAGTGCTAGAGATGAGGGACTAGCGGGGGGGCTTTCCTACAATGAGCAGTTCTTC.

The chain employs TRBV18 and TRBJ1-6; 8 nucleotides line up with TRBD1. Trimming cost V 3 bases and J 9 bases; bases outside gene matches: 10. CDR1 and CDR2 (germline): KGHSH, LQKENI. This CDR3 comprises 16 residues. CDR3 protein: CASSPGQGGHGSPLHF. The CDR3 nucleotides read TGTGCCAGCTCACCCGGACAGGGAGGACATGGTTCACCCCTCCACTTT.

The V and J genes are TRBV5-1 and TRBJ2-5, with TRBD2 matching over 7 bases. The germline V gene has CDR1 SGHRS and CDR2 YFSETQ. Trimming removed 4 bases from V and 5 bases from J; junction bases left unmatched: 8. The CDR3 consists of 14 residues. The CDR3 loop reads CASSVGTIPETQYF. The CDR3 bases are TGCGCCAGCAGCGTAGGGACTATTCCGGAGACCCAGTACTTC.

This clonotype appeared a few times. This chain's CDR3 is CASSLSWPSGGVYNEQFF. DNA for the CDR3: TGTGCCAGCAGCTTAAGCTGGCCTAGCGGGGGGGTCTACAATGAGCAGTTCTTC. The chain joins TRBV11-2 to TRBJ2-1; TRBD2 matches at 12 bases. Germline lookup yields CDR1 SGHAT and CDR2 FQNNGV. V was clipped by 2 bases and J by 3 bases; unmatched bases: 8. The CDR3 is 18 amino acids.

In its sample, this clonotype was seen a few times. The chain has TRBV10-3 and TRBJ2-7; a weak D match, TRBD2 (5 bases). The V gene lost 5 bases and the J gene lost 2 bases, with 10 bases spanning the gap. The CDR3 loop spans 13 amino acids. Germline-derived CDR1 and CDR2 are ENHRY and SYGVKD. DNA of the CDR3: TGTGCCATCAGTACCGGGGTGGCCTACGAGCAGTACTTC. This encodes CAISTGVAYEQYF.

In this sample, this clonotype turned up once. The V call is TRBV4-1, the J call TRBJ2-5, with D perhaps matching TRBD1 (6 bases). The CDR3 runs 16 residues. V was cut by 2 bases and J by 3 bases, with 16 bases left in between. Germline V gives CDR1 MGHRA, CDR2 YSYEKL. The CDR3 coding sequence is TGCGCCAGCAGCCAACTTCAGACAGGAGTAAAAGAGACCCAGTACTTC. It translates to CASSQLQTGVKETQYF.

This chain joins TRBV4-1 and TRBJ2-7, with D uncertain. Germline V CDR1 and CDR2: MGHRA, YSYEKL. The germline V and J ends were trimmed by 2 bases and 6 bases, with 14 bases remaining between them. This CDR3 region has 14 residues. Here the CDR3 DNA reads TGCGCCAGCAGCCAATTCCATGATCCTGGCGAGCAGTACTTC. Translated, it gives CASSQFHDPGEQYF.

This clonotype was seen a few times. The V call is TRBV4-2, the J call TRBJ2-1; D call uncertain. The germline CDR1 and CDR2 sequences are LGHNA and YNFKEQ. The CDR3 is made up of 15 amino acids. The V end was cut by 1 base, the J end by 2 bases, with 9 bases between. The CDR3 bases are TGTGCCAGCAGCCAAGGTGTGGAAACCTACAATGAGCAGTTCTTC. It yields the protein CASSQGVETYNEQFF.

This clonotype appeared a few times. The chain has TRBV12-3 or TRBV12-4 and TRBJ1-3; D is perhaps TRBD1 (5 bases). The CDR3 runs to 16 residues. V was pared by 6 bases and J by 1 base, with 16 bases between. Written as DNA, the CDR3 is TGTGCCAGCAGGAGCCGATGGGGCAGTTCTGGAAACACCATATATTTT. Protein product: CASRSRWGSSGNTIYF.

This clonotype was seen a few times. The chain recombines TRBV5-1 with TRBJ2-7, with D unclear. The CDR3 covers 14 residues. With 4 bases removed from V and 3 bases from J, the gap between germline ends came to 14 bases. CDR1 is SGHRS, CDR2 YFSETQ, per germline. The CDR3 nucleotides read TGCGCCAGCAGCGTGGAACGACGGAGCTACGAGCAGTACTTC. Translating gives CASSVERRSYEQYF.

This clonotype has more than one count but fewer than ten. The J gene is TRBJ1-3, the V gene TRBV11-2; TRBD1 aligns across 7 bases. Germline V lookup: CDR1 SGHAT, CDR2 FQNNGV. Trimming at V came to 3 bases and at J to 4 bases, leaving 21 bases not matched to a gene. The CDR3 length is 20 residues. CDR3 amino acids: CASSLLPQTGPNVFGNTIYF. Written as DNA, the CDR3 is TGTGCCAGCAGCTTGCTCCCCCAGACAGGGCCCAATGTATTCGGAAACACCATATATTTT.